The 14 T cell receptor beta chains below were found in one sample sequenced in a study of immune cell composition in non-small cell lung cancer. Here immunoSEQ multiplex PCR was the method, and the copy in TCRdb shows in-frame clones only, minus some. The sample includes about 7,000 clones, 70% seen only once; the top ten take less than 4.5%. Sequenced sample: lung tumor tissue. The receptor set was obtained from a human donor with non-small cell lung cancer.

The chain couples TRBV5-1 to TRBJ2-3; TRBD2 might be the D (5 bases). The germline V gene has CDR1 SGHRS and CDR2 YFSETQ. The V end was cut by 4 bases, the J end by 1 base, with 10 bases between. The CDR3 totals 14 residues. The CDR3 protein is CASSPPGGTDTQYF. CDR3 DNA: TGCGCCAGCAGCCCTCCCGGGGGCACAGATACGCAGTATTTT.

This rearrangement joins TRBV21-1 to TRBJ2-2; the table gives TRBD1 as D, unverified against the DNA. TRBV21-1 is a listed pseudogene. This CDR3 is 18 amino acids long. The CDR3, as DNA: TGTGCCAGCACCGTTCCATCTACAACAGGATTCAACACCGGGGAGCTGTTTTTT. This codes for CASTVPSTTGFNTGELFF.

This clone was seen a few times. This chain joins TRBV11-2 and TRBJ1-2; D uncertain. From germline, CDR1 is SGHAT and CDR2 FQNNGV. V lost 5 bases and J 0 bases, leaving 7 bases between the germline ends. This CDR3 region has 13 residues. CDR3 sequence (DNA): TGTGCCAGCAGCCGAACAACTAACTATGGCTACACCTTC. It encodes CASSRTTNYGYTF.

CDR3 DNA sequence: TGTGCCAGCAGACGAATAGGGGGTGGTGGTGAGCAGTTCTTC. Protein sequence: CASRRIGGGGEQFF. This chain connects TRBV7-2 to TRBJ2-1, with TRBD1 as a possible D gene (6 bases). The length of the CDR3 is 14 residues. V dropped 6 bases and J dropped 9 bases, with 18 bases sitting between them. CDR1 and CDR2 (germline): SGHTA, FQGNSA.

This clone was counted a few times. The chain recombines TRBV10-3 with TRBJ1-1; D gene ambiguous. Germline V gene sequence: CDR1 ENHRY, CDR2 SYGVKD. The CDR3 covers 12 residues. The V end lost 10 bases, the J end lost 0 bases, and 9 bases lay between the germline ends. The CDR3 loop reads CATQTLNTEAFF. The CDR3 DNA reads TGTGCCACTCAGACATTGAACACTGAAGCTTTCTTT.

This clone was picked up a small number of times. This chain connects TRBV7-9 to TRBJ1-2, with D perhaps matching TRBD1 (5 bases). Germline V gene lookup returns CDR1 SEHNR and CDR2 FQNEAQ (reference sequence). The CDR3 loop spans 13 amino acids. The V end was cut by 5 bases, the J end by 4 bases, with 11 bases between. Here the CDR3 reads CASSIRGGYGYTF. The CDR3 DNA sequence: TGTGCCAGCAGCATACGGGGGGGCTATGGCTACACCTTC.

This chain connects TRBV19 to TRBJ2-1, with 8 bases that match TRBD2. V was clipped by 2 bases and J by 7 bases; unmatched bases: 7. Germline V CDR1 and CDR2: LNHDA, SQIVND (reference sequence). The CDR3 is 15 residues long. This chain's CDR3 is CASSIQRGRGNEQFF. CDR3 sequence (DNA): TGTGCCAGTAGTATACAGCGGGGGCGGGGGAATGAGCAGTTCTTC.

The chain joins TRBV10-3 to TRBJ2-6; the D gene is possibly TRBD1 (6 bases). Germline V gives CDR1 ENHRY, CDR2 SYGVKD. Trimming removed 6 bases from V and 2 bases from J, with 11 bases in between. The CDR3 has 15 residues. The CDR3 sequence: CAISPTGTGANVLTF. Here the CDR3 DNA reads TGTGCCATCAGCCCTACAGGGACTGGGGCCAACGTCCTGACTTTC.

The count of this clone is one. The rearrangement links TRBV18 to TRBJ2-5; D ambiguous. This CDR3 is 14 amino acids long. Germline CDR1 is KGHSH and CDR2 is LQKENI. The V gene lost 1 base and the J gene lost 5 bases, with 11 bases spanning the gap. CDR3 amino acids: CASSPRVDLETQYF. The CDR3, as DNA: TGTGCCAGCTCACCACGCGTTGATTTGGAGACCCAGTACTTC.

The chain links TRBV7-2 to TRBJ2-5, with a possible D match to TRBD2 (6 bases). This CDR3 is 17 amino acids long. Per the germline V gene, CDR1 is SGHTA and CDR2 is FQGNSA. V lost 2 bases and J 4 bases, leaving 20 bases between the germline ends. Written as DNA, the CDR3 is TGTGCCAGCAGCTTACGTTTGGGGGGAATGAACCTAGAGACCCAGTACTTC. Protein product: CASSLRLGGMNLETQYF.

The chain has TRBV7-8 and TRBJ1-6; D remains ambiguous. The CDR3 contains 13 residues. Germline CDR1 SGHVS, CDR2 FQNEAQ. Trimming shortened V by 1 base and J by 8 bases, and 6 bases separated the two germline ends. The CDR3 coding sequence is TGTGCCAGCAGCTTAGTGCGGGATTCACCCCTCCACTTT. Its protein product is CASSLVRDSPLHF. The full variable domain, rest sourced from reference TRBV7-8 and TRBJ1-6, is GAGVSQSPRYKVAKRGQDVALRCDPISGHVSLFWYQQALGQGPEFLTYFQNEAQLDKSGLPSDRFFAERPEGSVSTLKIQRTQQEDSAVYLCASSLVRDSPLHFGNGTRLTVT.

The chain recombines TRBV6-1 with TRBJ1-6, with 7 bases identical to TRBD1. This CDR3 has 15 residues. Germline CDR1 MNHNS, CDR2 SASEGT. Trimming removed 6 bases from V and 6 bases from J; junction bases left unmatched: 8. The CDR3 reads CASRRGTVTNSPLHF. CDR3 DNA: TGTGCCAGCAGGAGGGGGACAGTCACTAATTCACCCCTCCACTTT.

This chain connects TRBV6-5 to TRBJ1-2; 8 bases align to TRBD1. Germline loops: CDR1 MNHEY, CDR2 SVGAGI. This CDR3 comprises 15 residues. The V gene end was trimmed by 4 bases and the J gene end by 4 bases; junction bases not matched to a gene: 8. CDR3 in amino acids: CASSLIQGDSYGYTF. The CDR3 DNA is TGTGCCAGCAGTTTAATACAGGGGGACTCCTATGGCTACACCTTC.

This clone came up a few times. J is TRBJ1-1 and V is TRBV2; TRBD1 might be the D (6 bases). There are 14 residues in the CDR3. Trimming removed 5 bases at V and 4 bases at J, with 14 bases between. Germline CDR1 is SNHLY and CDR2 is FYNNEI. The DNA for the CDR3 is TGTGCCAGCAGTCAACAGGGAAGTTTCACTGAAGCTTTCTTT. Translation gives CASSQQGSFTEAFF.